This TCR beta chain appears in the sequencing data of a study of CD8+ T cells in alopecia areata. Study overall: Among treated patients, severity was scored by affected scalp area percentage.

As for treatment: oral pan-JAK inhibitor, 5-10 mg twice daily. Lesional scalp punch biopsies and peripheral blood came from alopecia areata patients. RNA extraction was followed by reverse transcription into cDNA, which acted as the sequencing template. The method was immunoSEQ multiplex PCR; TCRdb's version includes in-frame clones alone and lacks a portion of them. The data contain about 200,000 clones, 60% of them seen just once; the ten biggest clones take up 3% to 3.5%. Unmatched junction bases numbered 4, after V lost 3 bases and J lost 6 bases. CDR1 is MNHEY and CDR2 is SMNVEV in the germline V gene (reference sequence). The CDR3 totals 13 residues.

This sequence joins TRBV27 and TRBJ2-5; TRBD2 agrees at 7 bases. The material sequenced was CD4+ T cells sorted from blood, taken at week 4, from a patient treated with tofacitinib. This TCR was recovered from a human donor with alopecia areata. DNA for the CDR3: TGTGCCAGCAGTTTCGGGGGGAAGAAGACCCAGTACTTC. This gives the protein CASSFGGKKTQYF.